These 19 T cell receptor beta chains share one sample of origin, sequenced in a study of cytomegalovirus exposure and HLA in healthy donors. The PCR employed 60 Vbeta primers together with 13 Jbeta primers. Some clones are missing from TCRdb's copy, which holds only in-frame ones; the method was immunoSEQ multiplex PCR. The sample records about 110,000 clones, about 78% being singletons. The sequenced material came from PBMCs. These receptors all stem from a woman aged 40 to 50 in good health and CMV-seropositive.

This chain uses TRBV5-1 with TRBJ1-1, with a weak D call TRBD1 (5 bases). The CDR3 is made up of 11 amino acids. V was trimmed by 6 bases and J by 5 bases, leaving 8 bases between them. The germline V gene has CDR1 SGHRS and CDR2 YFSETQ. As DNA, the CDR3 is TGCGCCAGCATCCGGGGGACTGAAGCTTTCTTT. It yields the protein CASIRGTEAFF.

The chain employs TRBV7-6 and TRBJ2-5, with a possible D match to TRBD2 (5 bases). The CDR3 runs 15 residues. The V and J ends lost 2 bases and 2 bases respectively, with 12 bases between them. CDR1 and CDR2 from the germline V gene are SGHVS and FNYEAQ. CDR3 in DNA: TGTGCCAGCAGCTTACAATACGGGGTTCAAGAGACCCAGTACTTC. This translates into CASSLQYGVQETQYF.

J is TRBJ1-5 and V is TRBV10-2; D is unresolved. CDR1 and CDR2 (germline): WSHSY, SAAADI. The CDR3 spans 13 residues. V was cut by 6 bases and J by 0 bases, with 6 bases left in between. CDR3 in DNA: TGCGCCAGCAGCCCTTATAGCAATCAGCCCCAGCATTTT. Its protein is CASSPYSNQPQHF.

J is TRBJ1-1 and V is TRBV4-3, with 7 bases identical to TRBD1. Germline-derived CDR1 and CDR2 are LGHNA and YSLEER. Unmatched junction bases numbered 10, after V lost 4 bases and J lost 5 bases. This CDR3 is 15 amino acids long. The chain's CDR3 is CASSLDRGPETEAFF. In nucleotides, the CDR3 is TGCGCCAGCAGCCTGGATAGGGGGCCAGAGACTGAAGCTTTCTTT.

The chain links TRBV5-1 to TRBJ1-1; D is perhaps TRBD1 (5 bases). V shed 0 bases and J shed 6 bases, with 9 bases lying between them. Per the germline V gene, CDR1 is SGHRS and CDR2 is YFSETQ. This CDR3 has 13 amino acids. The CDR3 sequence: CASSLETGAEAFF. The CDR3 nucleotides read TGCGCCAGCAGCTTGGAGACGGGGGCTGAAGCTTTCTTT.

The rearrangement uses TRBV19 and TRBJ2-3, with 8 bases matching TRBD2. CDR3 length equals 13 residues. The V segment lost 3 bases and the J segment 6 bases; nucleotides outside the gene matches: 2. Germline V gene sequence: CDR1 LNHDA, CDR2 SQIVND (reference sequence). CDR3 residues: CASSIREGDTQYF. The CDR3 DNA follows: TGTGCCAGTAGTATTCGGGAGGGGGATACGCAGTATTTT.

This clone was counted a single time. This sequence joins TRBV4-1 and TRBJ2-3; TRBD2 aligns across 9 bases. The CDR3 has 16 amino acids. The germline CDR1 and CDR2 sequences are MGHRA and YSYEKL. Trimming at V came to 8 bases and at J to 3 bases, leaving 12 bases not matched to a gene. This CDR3 is CASRRGSGGLTDTQYF. The CDR3 DNA sequence: TGCGCCAGCCGGAGGGGTAGCGGGGGTCTAACAGATACGCAGTATTTT.

CDR3 sequence: CASSDVSREQYF. The CDR3 DNA reads as TGTGCCAGCAGTGATGTGAGCCGCGAGCAGTACTTC. This sequence joins TRBV6-1 and TRBJ2-7, with D unresolved. Looked up from germline, CDR1 is MNHNS and CDR2 is SASEGT. The CDR3 sequence is 12 residues long. V gave up 3 bases and J gave up 6 bases, with 9 bases separating them.

This clone was observed a few times. The rearrangement links TRBV7-6 to TRBJ2-7, with 10 bases identical to TRBD2. The CDR3 has 14 amino acids. J gave up 6 bases and V 5 bases, and 7 bases lay outside the gene matches. CDR1 is SGHVS, CDR2 FNYEAQ, per germline. In DNA form, the CDR3 reads TGTGCCAGCAGCCGGAGCGGGAGGGCAGTCGAGCAGTACTTC. Translation gives CASSRSGRAVEQYF.

The chain has TRBV19 and TRBJ1-1, with 11 positions matching TRBD1. CDR3 size: 15 residues. CDR1 is LNHDA and CDR2 is SQIVND in the germline V gene (reference sequence). V dropped 8 bases and J dropped 4; count of bases not matched to a gene: 9. The CDR3 nucleotides read TGTGCCAGTGCTCTCCCAGGGACAGGGGGCACTGAAGCTTTCTTT. Translated: CASALPGTGGTEAFF.

This chain connects TRBV11-1 to TRBJ1-1; D ambiguous. The CDR3 spans 15 residues. The germline V and J ends were trimmed by 1 base and 5 bases, with 14 bases remaining between them. CDR1 and CDR2 from the germline V gene are SGHAT and FQDESV (reference sequence). The DNA for the CDR3 is TGTGCCAGCAGCTTAGAAGGTATTGCGAGGACTGAAGCTTTCTTT. Protein sequence: CASSLEGIARTEAFF.

The V call is TRBV7-9, the J call TRBJ2-3; 9 bases align to TRBD1. Trimming took 6 bases from V and 2 from J; bases not matched to a gene: 6. This CDR3 has 15 amino acids. Germline-derived CDR1 and CDR2 are SEHNR and FQNEAQ (reference sequence). For the CDR3, the DNA is TGTGCCAGCAGTTTCAGACAGGGGGTCACAGATACGCAGTATTTT. Its protein is CASSFRQGVTDTQYF.

The sample holds a few counts of this clone. The chain combines TRBV10-3 with TRBJ1-5; the D is unclear. Germline CDR1 reads ENHRY; CDR2 reads SYGVKD. The CDR3 has 13 amino acids. V gave up 10 bases and J gave up 3 bases, with 13 bases separating them. The CDR3, as DNA: TGTGCCACGGTCATTGCGCCCAATCAGCCCCAGCATTTT. This encodes CATVIAPNQPQHF.

This clone is a singleton in its sample. The chain joins TRBV29-1 to TRBJ2-3; 9 nucleotides line up with TRBD1. This CDR3 spans 14 amino acids. V gave up 8 bases and J gave up 0 bases; unmatched junction bases: 6. Germline assignment: CDR1 SQVTM and CDR2 ANQGSEA. The CDR3 loop reads CSLGQGSSTDTQYF. The CDR3 DNA sequence: TGCAGCCTCGGACAGGGGAGTAGCACAGATACGCAGTATTTT.

The V call is TRBV14, the J call TRBJ2-5, with 12 nucleotides matching TRBD2. Germline CDR1 SGHDN, CDR2 FVKESK. This CDR3 has 16 residues. With V trimmed by 3 bases and J by 7 bases, 9 bases remained unmatched. This CDR3 reads CASSQLLAGGPGTQYF. The DNA of the CDR3 is TGTGCCAGCAGCCAGCTTCTAGCGGGGGGGCCGGGGACCCAGTACTTC.

The chain has TRBV4-3 and TRBJ2-3; 8 nucleotides align to TRBD1. Germline V gene sequence: CDR1 LGHNA, CDR2 YSLEER. The V segment lost 0 bases and the J segment 2 bases; nucleotides outside the gene matches: 4. This CDR3 has 16 residues. The CDR3, as DNA: TGCGCCAGCAGCCAAGAGGACAGGGCGAACACAGATACGCAGTATTTT. Translating it yields CASSQEDRANTDTQYF.

The chain combines TRBV7-6 with TRBJ2-5; D possibly corresponds to TRBD2 (5 bases). Germline V gives CDR1 SGHVS, CDR2 FNYEAQ. The V end lost 5 bases, the J end lost 4 bases, and 17 bases lay between the germline ends. This CDR3 contains 15 residues. CDR3 in DNA: TGTGCCAGCAGCCCCATCGGCGGCCGGGGAGAGACCCAGTACTTC. As protein: CASSPIGGRGETQYF.

J is TRBJ1-5 and V is TRBV6-5; D is perhaps TRBD1 (6 bases). The CDR3 length is 14 residues. V was clipped by 6 bases and J by 0 bases, with 9 bases between them. CDR1 MNHEY and CDR2 SVGAGI come from the germline V gene. The DNA for the CDR3 is TGTGCCAGCAGCAGGGGTTATAGCAATCAGCCCCAGCATTTT. This gives the protein CASSRGYSNQPQHF.

The rearrangement links TRBV10-3 to TRBJ1-2; D possibly corresponds to TRBD1 (6 bases). From germline, CDR1 is ENHRY and CDR2 SYGVKD. There are 13 residues in the CDR3. The V gene lost 6 bases and the J gene lost 8 bases, with 16 bases spanning the gap. For the CDR3, the DNA is TGTGCCATCAGCCTCAGGGGCCTCAAGGGCTACACCTTC. This translates into CAISLRGLKGYTF.